This is a list of T cell receptor beta chains from one sample in a study of cytomegalovirus exposure and HLA in healthy donors. Using immunoSEQ multiplex PCR, the repertoire was profiled, and TCRdb retains in-frame clones only, with some absent. Here the sample spans approximately 120,000 clones, less than 85% being singletons. Sequencing was done on a sample of PBMCs. These receptors were taken from a female donor in good health and CMV-seronegative. The CDR3 runs from the conserved cysteine through the conserved F or W. Not every row has a clone size; where given, it reads once, few, many or a size class.

cdr3_aa: CASSLSFGGRAGGYTF
v_call: TRBV27
j_call: TRBJ1-2
cdr3_length: 16
clone_size: -

cdr3_aa: CAISDSGVETQYF
v_call: TRBV10-3
j_call: TRBJ2-5
cdr3_length: 13
clone_size: -

cdr3_aa: CASSVANRGGGYTF
v_call: TRBV9
j_call: TRBJ1-2
cdr3_length: 14
clone_size: -

cdr3_aa: CASSGGTAGETQYF
v_call: TRBV5-1
j_call: TRBJ2-5
cdr3_length: 14
clone_size: -

cdr3_aa: CAWILAKNIQYF
v_call: TRBV30
j_call: TRBJ2-4
cdr3_length: 12
clone_size: -

cdr3_aa: CASSVTSSRFYNEQFF
v_call: TRBV13
j_call: TRBJ2-1
cdr3_length: 16
clone_size: few

cdr3_aa: CASSPTGYEQYF
v_call: TRBV7-2
j_call: TRBJ2-7
cdr3_length: 12
clone_size: few

cdr3_aa: CASSGDRGRGHEQFF
v_call: TRBV10-2
j_call: TRBJ2-1
cdr3_length: 15
clone_size: -

cdr3_aa: CASSGWGRGGTDTQYF
v_call: TRBV5-4
j_call: TRBJ2-3
cdr3_length: 16
clone_size: -

cdr3_aa: CASSGTSREQYF
v_call: TRBV5-1
j_call: TRBJ2-7
cdr3_length: 12
clone_size: -

cdr3_aa: CASSLSRLRADTQYF
v_call: TRBV11-1
j_call: TRBJ2-3
cdr3_length: 15
clone_size: -

cdr3_aa: CASNRGYNSPLHF
v_call: TRBV27
j_call: TRBJ1-6
cdr3_length: 13
clone_size: -

cdr3_aa: CASSPIIGQGGNEQYF
v_call: TRBV14
j_call: TRBJ2-7
cdr3_length: 16
clone_size: -

cdr3_aa: CASSGGQIYSNQPQHF
v_call: TRBV5-8
j_call: TRBJ1-5
cdr3_length: 16
clone_size: once

cdr3_aa: CAWGEGGTIYF
v_call: TRBV30
j_call: TRBJ1-3
cdr3_length: 11
clone_size: -

cdr3_aa: CASSPQAQANSPLHF
v_call: TRBV18
j_call: TRBJ1-6
cdr3_length: 15
clone_size: few

cdr3_aa: CASSYGTGDVQDNEQFF
v_call: TRBV5-6
j_call: TRBJ2-1
cdr3_length: 17
clone_size: -

cdr3_aa: CASSPDRRGGYTF
v_call: TRBV18
j_call: TRBJ1-2
cdr3_length: 13
clone_size: -

cdr3_aa: CASRRTGNEKLFF
v_call: TRBV27
j_call: TRBJ1-4
cdr3_length: 13
clone_size: -

cdr3_aa: CASSYSASGTTDTQYF
v_call: TRBV6-5
j_call: TRBJ2-3
cdr3_length: 16
clone_size: -

cdr3_aa: CASSLSGALERGAPVGETQYF
v_call: TRBV7-3
j_call: TRBJ2-5
cdr3_length: 21
clone_size: -

cdr3_aa: CASMGTSVQETQYF
v_call: TRBV2
j_call: TRBJ2-5
cdr3_length: 14
clone_size: -

cdr3_aa: CASSPRGDRGNTEAFF
v_call: TRBV13
j_call: TRBJ1-1
cdr3_length: 16
clone_size: -

cdr3_aa: CASSLGPQLEQYF
v_call: TRBV7-9
j_call: TRBJ2-7
cdr3_length: 13
clone_size: -

cdr3_aa: CAWSTAKTQYF
v_call: TRBV30
j_call: TRBJ2-5
cdr3_length: 11
clone_size: few

cdr3_aa: CASRPGGQETQYF
v_call: TRBV6-5
j_call: TRBJ2-5
cdr3_length: 13
clone_size: -

cdr3_aa: CASSLTTAPHQPQHF
v_call: TRBV6-1
j_call: TRBJ1-5
cdr3_length: 15
clone_size: -

cdr3_aa: CASSPQGDPYEQYF
v_call: TRBV7-9
j_call: TRBJ2-7
cdr3_length: 14
clone_size: -

cdr3_aa: CASSFIAGGNIQYF
v_call: TRBV27
j_call: TRBJ2-4
cdr3_length: 14
clone_size: -

cdr3_aa: CASSDLADEQFF
v_call: TRBV6-1
j_call: TRBJ2-1
cdr3_length: 12
clone_size: once

cdr3_aa: CASSKRGHGDSPLHF
v_call: TRBV21-1
j_call: TRBJ1-6
cdr3_length: 15
clone_size: -

cdr3_aa: CASSLGLGYNEQFF
v_call: TRBV7-8
j_call: TRBJ2-1
cdr3_length: 14
clone_size: -

cdr3_aa: CASSLGASGHSEFF
v_call: TRBV7-9
j_call: TRBJ2-1
cdr3_length: 14
clone_size: -

cdr3_aa: CASSYTPGVETQYF
v_call: TRBV6-5
j_call: TRBJ2-5
cdr3_length: 14
clone_size: -

cdr3_aa: CASSSPGRGHLNTEAFF
v_call: TRBV4-1
j_call: TRBJ1-1
cdr3_length: 17
clone_size: -

cdr3_aa: CASTPSGGTDTQYF
v_call: TRBV18
j_call: TRBJ2-3
cdr3_length: 14
clone_size: -

cdr3_aa: CASSETPGSTGANVLTF
v_call: TRBV6-1
j_call: TRBJ2-6
cdr3_length: 17
clone_size: few

cdr3_aa: CASSETGGRQYF
v_call: TRBV2
j_call: TRBJ2-7
cdr3_length: 12
clone_size: -

cdr3_aa: CASSEERTGQGAYEQYF
v_call: TRBV2
j_call: TRBJ2-7
cdr3_length: 17
clone_size: -

cdr3_aa: CASSSTATYEQYF
v_call: TRBV6-5
j_call: TRBJ2-7
cdr3_length: 13
clone_size: -

cdr3_aa: CASSAQANYGYTF
v_call: TRBV6-1
j_call: TRBJ1-2
cdr3_length: 13
clone_size: -

cdr3_aa: CATLRLAGVDEQFF
v_call: TRBV6-5
j_call: TRBJ2-1
cdr3_length: 14
clone_size: -

cdr3_aa: CASSGEMGHPNTEAFF
v_call: TRBV6-1
j_call: TRBJ1-1
cdr3_length: 16
clone_size: -

cdr3_aa: CASSPGGRETQYF
v_call: TRBV18
j_call: TRBJ2-5
cdr3_length: 13
clone_size: -

cdr3_aa: CAIGGGTGRSYEQYF
v_call: TRBV10-3
j_call: TRBJ2-7
cdr3_length: 15
clone_size: -

cdr3_aa: CASSNKGTGIGEKLFF
v_call: TRBV19
j_call: TRBJ1-4
cdr3_length: 16
clone_size: -

cdr3_aa: CAWSVMSGELFF
v_call: TRBV30
j_call: TRBJ2-2
cdr3_length: 12
clone_size: -